This entry is about one TCR beta chain. The antigen remains unidentified. The sample originates from a study of cytomegalovirus exposure and HLA in healthy donors. Points from the study as a whole: A few V segments could not be told apart, such as TRBV6-2 and TRBV6-3, and were left out.

PCR employed 60 Vbeta and 13 Jbeta primers. Using immunoSEQ multiplex PCR, the repertoire was profiled, and TCRdb retains in-frame clones only, with some absent. The sample consists of about 75,000 clones, 82% of them appearing once. Germline V gene lookup returns CDR1 LGHNA and CDR2 YSLEER. The CDR3 spans 15 residues. J was trimmed by 9 bases and V by 3 bases; bases with no gene match: 7. The specimen was PBMCs. The TCR was taken from a man younger than 35 in good health and CMV-seronegative. The chain employs TRBV4-3 and TRBJ2-1; 11 bases are shared with TRBD2. The CDR3 loop is CASSQMLAGGGEQFF. The CDR3 region has the DNA TGCGCCAGCAGCCAGATGCTAGCGGGGGGAGGTGAGCAGTTCTTC.